This T cell receptor (beta chain) was sequenced during a study of cytomegalovirus exposure and HLA in healthy donors. Study-wide findings and caveats: For most TCR beta V segments, an earlier analysis put the productive rate at about 87% or about 30% of the time. In terms of immune exposure information, only CMV serostatus was available. In a later analysis, TCR beta V- and J-gene trimming was associated with a missense DCLRE1C variant.

The CDR3 totals 15 residues. V trimming: 3 bases; J trimming: 6 bases; junction bases outside the gene matches: 5. CDR1 MNHEY and CDR2 SMNVEV come from the germline V gene (reference sequence). For this clone: Its specificity is not known.

A multiplex PCR was run with 60 Vbeta primers and 13 Jbeta primers. Profiling relied on immunoSEQ multiplex PCR, and the TCRdb table lists in-frame clones only, not all of them. The sample lists some 150,000 clones, 80% to 90% occurring once. The source is a woman between 18 and 29 years old in good health and CMV-seronegative. V is TRBV27 and J is TRBJ2-1; 10 bases fit TRBD2. Material for sequencing was PBMCs. DNA of the CDR3: TGTGCCAGCAGTTTCGGCCTAGCGGGAGTCAATGAGCAGTTCTTC. Translation gives CASSFGLAGVNEQFF.